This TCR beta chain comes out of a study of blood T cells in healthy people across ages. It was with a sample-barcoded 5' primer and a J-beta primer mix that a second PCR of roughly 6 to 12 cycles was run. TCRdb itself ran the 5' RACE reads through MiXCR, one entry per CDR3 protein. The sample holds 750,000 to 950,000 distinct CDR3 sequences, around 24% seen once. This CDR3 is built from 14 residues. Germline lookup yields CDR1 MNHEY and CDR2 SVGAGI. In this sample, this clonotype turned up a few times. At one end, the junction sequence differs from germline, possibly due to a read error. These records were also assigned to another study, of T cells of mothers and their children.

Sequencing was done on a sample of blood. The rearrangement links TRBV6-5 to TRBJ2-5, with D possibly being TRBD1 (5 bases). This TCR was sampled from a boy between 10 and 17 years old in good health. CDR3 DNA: TGTGCCAGCAGTTACGGCAGGGCCCAAGAGACCCTGTACTTC. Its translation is CASSYGRAQETLYF.